The clone carrying this T cell receptor (beta chain) was picked up a small number of times. Its antigen is not known. This sample was taken from a study of tumor-infiltrating lymphocytes in primary liver carcinoma. Study-level information: The tumors, T1-T3 N0M0 lesions, were roughly 4.2 to 11 cm across. Whole-study findings and limits: Tumor-adjacent and tumor-blood pairs showed less overlap than tumor region pairs. Only about 8-24% of top clones showed up in all five tumor regions.

Looked up from germline, CDR1 is GTSNPN and CDR2 is SVGIG (reference sequence). V was cut by 0 bases and J by 4 bases, with 7 bases left in between. The CDR3 spans 13 residues. The input was 450 to 500 ng total RNA; TCR beta cDNA was made from it with a constant-region primer. Generation of the TCR beta libraries relied on three nested multiplex PCR rounds using slightly modified ARM-PCR. The opening two PCR rounds, around 9 cycles each, paired TRBV1-TRBV30 forward primers with a C-beta reverse primer. TCRdb reanalysed the multiplex PCR reads using MiXCR and keeps one entry per CDR3 protein. The data hold 120,000 or so distinct CDR3 sequences, with around two thirds observed a single time. DNA and RNA were both co-extracted from about 19-30 mg of bulk tissue that had not been sorted. These patients lived with chronic HBV infection and had never been treated.

J is TRBJ1-5 and V is TRBV30; D possibly corresponds to TRBD1 (5 bases). Sequencing was performed on liver tumor tissue from sampling region 1. Subset in this sample: tumor region T1, superior pole. The TCR comes from a woman aged 55-69 years with primary liver carcinoma and hepatitis B virus infection. CDR3 loop: CAWSVRGNQPQHF. DNA of the CDR3: TGTGCCTGGAGTGTGAGGGGAAATCAGCCCCAGCATTTT.